Following are 4 T cell receptor beta chains from one sample sequenced in a study of TIL therapy for anti-PD-1-resistant metastatic lung cancer. This was the immunoSEQ v3 assay. The repertoire was sequenced with immunoSEQ multiplex PCR; TCRdb's copy has only in-frame clones and lacks some. This table holds roughly 9,500 clones, around three quarters found once. Time point of the sample: pre-treatment sample, taken before nivolumab and TIL therapy. Pleural nodules or supraclavicular lymph nodes made up most of the excised metastases sampled. Sequences were derived from tumor tissue, sampled at baseline. The source is a person aged 25-85 years with non-small cell lung cancer.

The chain combines TRBV19 with TRBJ1-1; weak D call: TRBD1 (6 bases). The CDR3 length is 15 residues. Per germline, CDR1 LNHDA and CDR2 SQIVND (reference sequence). Trimming took 5 bases from V and 1 from J, leaving 14 bases between them. DNA of the CDR3: TGTGCCAGTAGTTCTACAGGGCCGCCGAACACTGAAGCTTTCTTT. Residues: CASSSTGPPNTEAFF.

For the CDR3, the DNA is TGTGCCTGGAGTGTAAGGACAGGCCTAAATTCACCCCTCCACTTT. Protein product: CAWSVRTGLNSPLHF. This chain uses TRBV30 with TRBJ1-6, with TRBD1 matching over 7 bases. Germline trimming cut 0 bases from V and 7 bases from J; bases unmatched to any gene: 6. This CDR3 spans 15 amino acids. CDR1 is GTSNPN, CDR2 SVGIG, per germline (reference sequence). The complete variable domain, with remaining parts taken from reference TRBV30 and TRBJ1-6, reads SQTIHQWPATLVQPVGSPLSLECTVEGTSNPNLYWYRQAAGRGLQLLFYSVGIGQISSEVPQNLSASRPQDRQFILSSKKLLLSDSGFYLCAWSVRTGLNSPLHFGNGTRLTVT.

This sequence joins TRBV19 and TRBJ1-1, with D possibly being TRBD1 (6 bases). Trimming took off 10 bases at V and 2 bases at J, with 20 bases between the two ends. Germline CDR1 and CDR2: LNHDA and SQIVND (reference sequence). This CDR3 has 15 amino acids. Here the CDR3 DNA reads TGTGCCACTGACGTCCCAGGGGTTGGTAACACTGAAGCTTTCTTT. It specifies CATDVPGVGNTEAFF.

This clone was seen just once. The junction does not match germline at one end; this may be a read error. The chain combines TRBV19 with TRBJ1-1; D is unresolved. From germline, CDR1 is LNHDA and CDR2 SQIVND (reference sequence). The CDR3 sequence is 15 residues long. DNA for the CDR3: TGTGCCAGTAGCCGAACCCCCCGCGGGGAAACTGAAGCTTCCTTT. It yields the protein CASSRTPRGETEASF.